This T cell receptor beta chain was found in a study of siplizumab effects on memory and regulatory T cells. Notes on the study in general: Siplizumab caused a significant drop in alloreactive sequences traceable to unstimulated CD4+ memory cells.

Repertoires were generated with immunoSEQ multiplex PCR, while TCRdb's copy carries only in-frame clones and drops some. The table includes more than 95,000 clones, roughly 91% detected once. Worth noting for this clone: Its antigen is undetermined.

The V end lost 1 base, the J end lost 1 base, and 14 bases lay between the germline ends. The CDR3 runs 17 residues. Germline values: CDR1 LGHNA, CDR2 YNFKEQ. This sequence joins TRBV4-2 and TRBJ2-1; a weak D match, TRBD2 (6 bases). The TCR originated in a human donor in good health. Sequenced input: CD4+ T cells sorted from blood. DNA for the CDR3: TGTGCCAGCAGCCAAGGTGGATCGGGGGATTCCTACAATGAGCAGTTCTTC. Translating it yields CASSQGGSGDSYNEQFF.